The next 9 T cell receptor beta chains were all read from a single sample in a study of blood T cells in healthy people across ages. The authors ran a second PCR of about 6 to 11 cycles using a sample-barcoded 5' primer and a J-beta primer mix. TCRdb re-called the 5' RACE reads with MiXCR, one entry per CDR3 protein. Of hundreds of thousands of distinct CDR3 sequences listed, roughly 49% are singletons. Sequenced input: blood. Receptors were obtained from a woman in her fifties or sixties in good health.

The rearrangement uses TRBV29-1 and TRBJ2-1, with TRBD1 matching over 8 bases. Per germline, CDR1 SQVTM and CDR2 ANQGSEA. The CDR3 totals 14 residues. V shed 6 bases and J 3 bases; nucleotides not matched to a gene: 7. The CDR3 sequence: CSVPDRGFYNEQFF. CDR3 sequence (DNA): TGCAGCGTGCCAGACAGGGGCTTCTACAATGAGCAGTTCTTC.

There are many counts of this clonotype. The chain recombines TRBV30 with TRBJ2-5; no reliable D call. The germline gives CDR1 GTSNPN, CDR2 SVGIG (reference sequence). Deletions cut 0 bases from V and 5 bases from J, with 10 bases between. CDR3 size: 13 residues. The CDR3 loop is CAWSVGFGETQYF. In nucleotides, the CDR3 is TGTGCCTGGAGTGTTGGGTTCGGGGAGACCCAGTACTTC. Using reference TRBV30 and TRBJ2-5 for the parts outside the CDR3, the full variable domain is SQTIHQWPATLVQPVGSPLSLECTVEGTSNPNLYWYRQAAGRGLQLLFYSVGIGQISSEVPQNLSASRPQDRQFILSSKKLLLSDSGFYLCAWSVGFGETQYFGPGTRLLVL.

This CDR3 is CASSLKYSGTYEQYF. The CDR3 nucleotides read TGTGCCAGCAGTTTAAAATATAGCGGTACCTACGAGCAGTACTTC. The chain has TRBV27 and TRBJ2-7; TRBD2 is a possible D gene (6 bases). This CDR3 is built from 15 residues. Germline V gene sequence: CDR1 MNHEY, CDR2 SMNVEV (reference sequence). V was trimmed by 2 bases and J by 2 bases, leaving 13 bases between them.

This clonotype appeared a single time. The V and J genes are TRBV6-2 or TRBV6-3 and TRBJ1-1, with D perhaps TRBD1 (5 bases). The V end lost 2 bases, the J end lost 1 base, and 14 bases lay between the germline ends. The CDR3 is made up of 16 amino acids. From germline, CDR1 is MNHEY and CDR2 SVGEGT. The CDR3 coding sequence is TGTGCCAGCAGTTACCAGTTAGGCAGGGCGAACACTGAAGCTTTCTTT. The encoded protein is CASSYQLGRANTEAFF.

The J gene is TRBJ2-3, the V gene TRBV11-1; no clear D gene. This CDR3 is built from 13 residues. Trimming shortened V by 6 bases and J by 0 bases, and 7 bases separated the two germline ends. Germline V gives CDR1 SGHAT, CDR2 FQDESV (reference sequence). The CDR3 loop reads CASSSPSTDTQYF. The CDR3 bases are TGTGCCAGCAGTTCCCCTAGCACAGATACGCAGTATTTT.

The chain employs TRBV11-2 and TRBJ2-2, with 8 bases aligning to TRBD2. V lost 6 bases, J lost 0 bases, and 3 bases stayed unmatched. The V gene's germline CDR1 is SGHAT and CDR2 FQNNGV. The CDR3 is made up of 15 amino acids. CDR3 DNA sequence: TGTGCCAGCAGTTCGACTAGCGCGAACACCGGGGAGCTGTTTTTT. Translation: CASSSTSANTGELFF.

CDR3: CASSSHIQETQYF. The CDR3 region has the DNA TGTGCCAGCAGCTCGCACATCCAAGAGACCCAGTACTTC. The rearrangement links TRBV7-3 to TRBJ2-5; D is uncertain. Germline CDR1 SGHTA, CDR2 FQGTGA. The ends were cut back, 4 bases at V and 1 base at J, with 7 bases in the middle. This CDR3 has 13 residues.

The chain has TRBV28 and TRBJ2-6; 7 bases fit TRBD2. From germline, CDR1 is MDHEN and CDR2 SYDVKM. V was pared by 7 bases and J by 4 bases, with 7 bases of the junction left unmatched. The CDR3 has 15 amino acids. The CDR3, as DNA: TGTGCCAGCACCTTGGGGGGGACCGGGGCCAACGTCCTGACTTTC. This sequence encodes CASTLGGTGANVLTF.

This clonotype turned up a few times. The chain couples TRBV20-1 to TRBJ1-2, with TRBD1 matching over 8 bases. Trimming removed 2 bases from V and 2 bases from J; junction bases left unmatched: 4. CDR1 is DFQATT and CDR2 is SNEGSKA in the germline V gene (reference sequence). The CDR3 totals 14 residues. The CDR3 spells CSARLGTGNYGYTF. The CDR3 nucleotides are TGCAGTGCTAGATTGGGGACAGGCAACTATGGCTACACCTTC.